The 30 T cell receptor beta chains reported below all come from one sample, sequenced in a study of T-cell memory formation after mild COVID-19. TCRdb re-analysed the 5' RACE reads in MiXCR, keeping a single row per CDR3 protein. The table records over 450,000 distinct CDR3 sequences, over 20% of them present only once. Material: PBMCs or a T cell subset sorted from them (not recorded which). These receptors came from an adult woman who had mild COVID-19 (a few samples of this study predate the infection). Cell type and time point are not known.

This clonotype was seen a few times. The gene calls are TRBV11-2 and TRBJ2-1; D gene ambiguous. V was cut by 5 bases and J by 8 bases, with 13 bases left in between. The CDR3 runs 13 residues. The germline gives CDR1 SGHAT, CDR2 FQNNGV. CDR3 nucleotide sequence: TGTGCCAGCAGCCTATGGTCCGGGTATGAGCAGTTCTTC. Residues: CASSLWSGYEQFF.

This clonotype was seen ten or more times. J is TRBJ1-5 and V is TRBV9, with D perhaps matching TRBD1 (6 bases). V lost 2 bases and J 1 base, leaving 10 bases between the germline ends. Germline V gene sequence: CDR1 SGDLS, CDR2 YYNGEE. The CDR3 extends over 15 amino acids. The CDR3 loop reads CASSVSGASNQPQHF. Here the CDR3 DNA reads TGTGCCAGCAGCGTTTCAGGGGCGAGCAATCAGCCCCAGCATTTT.

The V gene is TRBV29-1, the J gene TRBJ2-3, with 8 positions matching TRBD1. This CDR3 comprises 15 residues. V lost 0 bases to trimming and J lost 1 base; unmatched junction nucleotides: 3. CDR1 and CDR2 (germline): SQVTM, ANQGSEA. CDR3 DNA: TGCAGCGTTGAAGAGGAGGGACAGGGCACAGATACGCAGTATTTT. Translation gives CSVEEEGQGTDTQYF.

There are a few counts of this clonotype. The chain has TRBV2 and TRBJ1-1, with D uncertain. The CDR3 has 11 amino acids. Germline V gene lookup returns CDR1 SNHLY and CDR2 FYNNEI. V was pared by 7 bases and J by 5 bases, with 8 bases between. The chain's CDR3 is CASMGRTEAFF. CDR3 in DNA: TGTGCCAGCATGGGGAGGACTGAAGCTTTCTTT.

The chain employs TRBV6-2 or TRBV6-3 and TRBJ1-2; D is possibly TRBD1 (6 bases). Germline V CDR1 and CDR2: MNHEY, SVGEGT. The CDR3 sequence is 15 residues long. V lost 7 bases to trimming and J lost 5 bases, with 20 bases between them. The chain's CDR3 is CASTLGTTNDYGYTF. The CDR3 DNA is TGTGCCAGCACCCTCGGGACAACGAACGATTATGGCTACACCTTC.

This chain joins TRBV4-3 and TRBJ2-2, with 7 bases fitting TRBD1. Germline lookup yields CDR1 LGHNA and CDR2 YSLEER. Trimming cost V 0 bases and J 2 bases; bases outside gene matches: 6. The CDR3 has 17 amino acids. The CDR3 coding sequence is TGCGCCAGCAGCCAAGATTGGACAGGCCTAAACACCGGGGAGCTGTTTTTT. Translating it yields CASSQDWTGLNTGELFF.

This clonotype appeared a few times. The chain combines TRBV6-5 with TRBJ2-7, with 7 bases aligning to TRBD1. CDR1 is MNHEY, CDR2 SVGAGI, per germline. This CDR3 comprises 15 residues. V trimming: 7 bases; J trimming: 5 bases; junction bases outside the gene matches: 14. CDR3 protein: CASTPGTGVINEQYF. The CDR3 nucleotides read TGTGCCAGCACCCCGGGAACAGGGGTCATCAACGAGCAGTACTTC.

At least ten counts were recorded for this clonotype. The chain combines TRBV4-2 with TRBJ1-2; D is undetermined. V was pared by 4 bases and J by 6 bases, with 15 bases between. Germline loops: CDR1 LGHNA, CDR2 YNFKEQ. The CDR3 length is 14 residues. CDR3 residues: CASSPRERPHGYTF. CDR3 DNA sequence: TGTGCCAGCAGCCCAAGGGAACGGCCTCATGGCTACACCTTC.

This chain joins TRBV3-1 and TRBJ1-1; possibly TRBD1 for D (6 bases). Trimming cost V 3 bases and J 6 bases, with 11 bases left between them. Germline V gives CDR1 LGHDT, CDR2 YNNKEL (reference sequence). The CDR3 consists of 13 residues. The CDR3 region is CASSHTGLSEAFF. The CDR3 DNA reads TGTGCCAGCAGCCACACAGGGTTATCTGAAGCTTTCTTT. The full variable domain, completed using reference TRBV3-1 and TRBJ1-1, is DTAVSQTPKYLVTQMGNDKSIKCEQNLGHDTMYWYKQDSKKFLKIMFSYNNKELIINETVPNRFSPKSPDKAHLNLHINSLELGDSAVYFCASSHTGLSEAFFGQGTRLTVV.

This clonotype was seen a handful of times. V usage is TRBV24-1 and J usage is TRBJ2-5; perhaps TRBD1 as D (6 bases). This CDR3 has 15 residues. Germline V CDR1 and CDR2: KGHDR, SFDVKD. V was cut by 2 bases and J by 3 bases, with 12 bases left in between. The DNA of the CDR3 is TGTGCCACCAGTGATTACCAGGGGCCCGAAGAGACCCAGTACTTC. Translation gives CATSDYQGPEETQYF.

This clonotype came up a few times. V gene TRBV20-1 combines with J gene TRBJ2-1; 8 bases fit TRBD2. In germline, CDR1 is DFQATT, CDR2 SNEGSKA (reference sequence). Unmatched junction bases numbered 6, after V lost 1 base and J lost 7 bases. The CDR3 has 14 amino acids. Written as DNA, the CDR3 is TGCAGTGCTAGAGTGCCGGGACTAGTGAATGAGCAGTTCTTC. Translated: CSARVPGLVNEQFF.

This clonotype was counted a few times. V and J are TRBV7-8 and TRBJ2-1; the match to TRBD1 covers 9 bases. The CDR3 length is 14 residues. Trimming removed 2 bases from V and 5 bases from J; junction bases left unmatched: 1. CDR1 and CDR2 from the germline V gene are SGHVS and FQNEAQ. The CDR3 is CASSLWTGDNEQFF. CDR3 nucleotides: TGTGCCAGCAGCTTATGGACAGGGGACAATGAGCAGTTCTTC.

This clonotype was seen a handful of times. The chain couples TRBV19 to TRBJ1-1, with D unresolved. Germline V CDR1 and CDR2: LNHDA, SQIVND (reference sequence). The ends were cut back, 7 bases at V and 5 bases at J, with 17 bases in the middle. The CDR3 has 14 residues. The CDR3 is CASNRLIAGTEAFF. The CDR3 DNA reads as TGTGCCAGTAACCGGCTCATAGCGGGGACTGAAGCTTTCTTT.

This clonotype was found a few times. The J gene is TRBJ1-6, the V gene TRBV9, with TRBD1 matching 8 bases. The CDR3 contains 15 residues. Trimming removed 4 bases from V and 5 bases from J; junction bases left unmatched: 5. Germline V gene lookup returns CDR1 SGDLS and CDR2 YYNGEE. The CDR3 region is CASSSRTGNNSPLHF. The CDR3, as DNA: TGTGCCAGCAGCTCCCGGACAGGGAATAATTCACCCCTCCACTTT.

The chain has TRBV5-4 and TRBJ2-7; D possibly matches TRBD1 or TRBD2 (5 bases each). V dropped 0 bases and J dropped 5 bases, with 15 bases sitting between them. From germline, CDR1 is SGHNT and CDR2 YYREEE (reference sequence). CDR3 length: 15 amino acids. The CDR3 protein is CASSLGLGRGDEQYF. CDR3 nucleotides: TGTGCCAGCAGCTTGGGACTTGGCCGGGGCGACGAGCAGTACTTC.

The chain recombines TRBV9 with TRBJ2-5; 8 positions agree with TRBD1. V shed 2 bases and J 5 bases; nucleotides not matched to a gene: 5. CDR3 length equals 14 residues. The germline V gene encodes CDR1 SGDLS and CDR2 YYNGEE. In nucleotides, the CDR3 is TGTGCCAGCAGCGTCCACAGGGGGGCGGAGACCCAGTACTTC. It specifies CASSVHRGAETQYF.

The chain couples TRBV12-5 to TRBJ1-5, with D possibly being TRBD1 (6 bases). V was trimmed by 0 bases and J by 1 base, leaving 13 bases between them. The CDR3 length is 17 residues. Germline assignment: CDR1 LGHNT and CDR2 FRNRAP. The DNA for the CDR3 is TGTGCTAGTGGTTTGGTATTGTCAGGGGACAGCAATCAGCCCCAGCATTTT. It codes for CASGLVLSGDSNQPQHF.

The chain couples TRBV5-1 to TRBJ2-1; 11 bases match TRBD1. This CDR3 has 16 residues. The germline V gene encodes CDR1 SGHRS and CDR2 YFSETQ. The junction had 8 bases not matched to a gene; V was cut back by 3 bases and J by 6 bases. The CDR3 DNA reads as TGCGCCAGCAGCTCCAAGGGACAGGGGGTTGGCAATGAGCAGTTCTTC. As protein: CASSSKGQGVGNEQFF.

This chain uses TRBV7-8 with TRBJ2-7, with TRBD1 matching over 7 bases. The CDR3 extends over 15 amino acids. V dropped 0 bases and J dropped 2; count of bases not matched to a gene: 4. Germline V lookup: CDR1 SGHVS, CDR2 FQNEAQ. This chain's CDR3 is CASSLAQGFPYEQYF. As DNA, the CDR3 is TGTGCCAGCAGCTTAGCACAGGGGTTCCCCTACGAGCAGTACTTC.

This clonotype appeared a few times. Compared with germline, one end of the junction differs, possibly owing to a read error. This rearrangement joins TRBV4-1 to TRBJ2-1, with D perhaps matching TRBD1 (6 bases). The germline CDR1 and CDR2 sequences are MGHRA and YSYEKL. The CDR3 has 15 amino acids. CDR3 nucleotides: TGCGCCAGCAGTCTGATCGGGACATTCCAAGATGAACAGTTCTTC. Its translation is CASSLIGTFQDEQFF.

This clonotype was counted only a few times. The gene calls are TRBV12-3 or TRBV12-4 and TRBJ2-5, with 15 bases that match TRBD2. The junction had 2 bases not matched to a gene; V was cut back by 4 bases and J by 2 bases. The CDR3 length is 16 residues. CDR3 amino acids: CASSWTSGRVQETQYF. The DNA for the CDR3 is TGTGCCAGCAGTTGGACTAGCGGGAGGGTACAAGAGACCCAGTACTTC.

There are a few counts of this clonotype. The V call is TRBV27, the J call TRBJ2-2; possibly TRBD1 or TRBD2 for D (5 bases each). Trimming took 2 bases from V and 6 from J, leaving 7 bases between them. CDR1 MNHEY and CDR2 SMNVEV come from the germline V gene (reference sequence). This CDR3 comprises 13 residues. The CDR3 DNA reads TGTGCCAGCAGTTTAATGGGGGCCGGGGAGCTGTTTTTT. Protein sequence: CASSLMGAGELFF.

This clonotype was recorded a few times. The chain has TRBV12-3 or TRBV12-4 and TRBJ2-7; 7 bases align to TRBD1. There are 14 residues in the CDR3. V trimming: 5 bases; J trimming: 2 bases; junction bases outside the gene matches: 6. The CDR3 sequence is CASSPRGQTYEQYF. CDR3 nucleotide sequence: TGTGCCAGCAGTCCGAGGGGACAGACCTACGAGCAGTACTTC.

This clonotype has just a few counts. The chain joins TRBV20-1 to TRBJ2-6, with D possibly being TRBD2 (5 bases). CDR1 and CDR2 from the germline V gene are DFQATT and SNEGSKA (reference sequence). V was trimmed by 3 bases and J by 4 bases, leaving 10 bases between them. This CDR3 contains 14 residues. CDR3 region: CSAREAPGANVLTF. CDR3 sequence (DNA): TGCAGTGCTAGGGAGGCGCCCGGGGCCAACGTCCTGACTTTC.

The chain recombines TRBV9 with TRBJ2-3; 11 nucleotides agree with TRBD2. Germline loops: CDR1 SGDLS, CDR2 YYNGEE. There are 15 residues in the CDR3. Trimming cost V 3 bases and J 7 bases; bases outside gene matches: 7. CDR3 DNA sequence: TGTGCCAGCAGCGGGGAGCTAGCGGGGGGCTATACGCAGTATTTT. This codes for CASSGELAGGYTQYF.

This clonotype was recorded a few times. The V gene is TRBV3-1, the J gene TRBJ2-1; 12 bases line up with TRBD2. Germline loops: CDR1 LGHDT, CDR2 YNNKEL (reference sequence). V was clipped by 1 base and J by 5 bases; unmatched bases: 6. This CDR3 spans 17 amino acids. In DNA form, the CDR3 reads TGTGCCAGCAGCCAAGGGCCGACTAGCGGGAGACACAATGAGCAGTTCTTC. As protein: CASSQGPTSGRHNEQFF.

The chain is built from TRBV19 and TRBJ2-3; 7 bases fit TRBD2. Germline assignment: CDR1 LNHDA and CDR2 SQIVND (reference sequence). Trimming took 3 bases from V and 0 from J; bases not matched to a gene: 12. The CDR3 has 18 residues. This CDR3 reads CASSIGGRMERSTDTQYF. The CDR3 DNA is TGTGCCAGTAGTATTGGCGGGAGAATGGAGAGGAGCACAGATACGCAGTATTTT. Complete variable domain (other parts from reference TRBV19 and TRBJ2-3): DGGITQSPKYLFRKEGQNVTLSCEQNLNHDAMYWYRQDPGQGLRLIYYSQIVNDFQKGDIAEGYSVSREKKESFPLTVTSAQKNPTAFYLCASSIGGRMERSTDTQYFGPGTRLTVL.

This clonotype has more than one count but fewer than ten. V is TRBV7-2 and J is TRBJ1-1; TRBD1 agrees at 8 bases. The CDR3 is 14 residues long. CDR1 and CDR2 from the germline V gene are SGHTA and FQGNSA. The V gene end was trimmed by 4 bases and the J gene end by 7 bases; junction bases not matched to a gene: 8. CDR3 residues: CASSSGQGLIEAFF. CDR3 sequence (DNA): TGTGCCAGCAGCTCAGGACAGGGTCTTATTGAAGCTTTCTTT.

This clonotype was picked up a small number of times. J is TRBJ2-3 and V is TRBV30; D remains ambiguous. The CDR3 is 12 amino acids. Trimming took off 4 bases at V and 2 bases at J, with 7 bases between the two ends. Germline V CDR1 and CDR2: GTSNPN, SVGIG (reference sequence). As DNA, the CDR3 is TGTGCCTGGATTCCCATCACAGATACGCAGTATTTT. Translating gives CAWIPITDTQYF.

The rearrangement uses TRBV5-1 and TRBJ2-7, with 8 bases that match TRBD1. CDR1 SGHRS and CDR2 YFSETQ come from the germline V gene. Unmatched junction bases numbered 4, after V lost 5 bases and J lost 0 bases. This CDR3 is built from 14 residues. The CDR3 coding sequence is TGCGCCAGCAGGGGACAGGCAAACTCCTACGAGCAGTACTTC. This codes for CASRGQANSYEQYF.